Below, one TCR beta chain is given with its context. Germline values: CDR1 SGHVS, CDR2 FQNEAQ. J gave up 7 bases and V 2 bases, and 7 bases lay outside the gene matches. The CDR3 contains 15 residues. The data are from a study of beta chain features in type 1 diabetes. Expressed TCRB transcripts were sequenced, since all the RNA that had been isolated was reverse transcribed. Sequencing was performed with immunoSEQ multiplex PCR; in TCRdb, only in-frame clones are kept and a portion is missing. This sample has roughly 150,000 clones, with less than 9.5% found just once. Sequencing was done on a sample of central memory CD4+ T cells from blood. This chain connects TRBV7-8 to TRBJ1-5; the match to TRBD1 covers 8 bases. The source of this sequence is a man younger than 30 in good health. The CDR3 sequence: CASSLLTGVGQPQHF. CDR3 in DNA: TGTGCCAGCAGCTTACTGACAGGGGTTGGGCAGCCCCAGCATTTT.